This T cell receptor beta chain was observed in a study of blood T cell repertoires in COVID-19. Study overall: COVID-19 samples, acute and convalescent, were from the United States, Italy and Spain.

Symptom resolution, clearance, or two negative PCRs marked donors in Cohort 3 as recovered. Germline assignment: CDR1 SNHLY and CDR2 FYNNEI. Between the trimmed V and J ends, which lost 1 base and 5 bases, there was a span of 11 bases. The length of the CDR3 is 14 residues. How the authors handled the data: Nucleated cell number was recorded as an estimate derived from reference gene primer amplification. Sequenced by immunoSEQ multiplex PCR; TCRdb stores in-frame clones only, minus some. D and trimming come from the DNA, and the V and J calls and clone size come from that table. The sample lists 140,000 or so clones; around 87% were seen once.

The sample comprised PBMCs or T cells enriched from blood (not recorded which). The sequence derives from a man between 60 and 75 years old who had recovered from COVID-19. The chain combines TRBV2 with TRBJ1-2; tentatively, D is TRBD1 (5 bases). The CDR3 protein is CASSEGRVRYGYTF. Here the CDR3 DNA reads TGTGCCAGCAGTGAAGGCAGGGTCAGGTATGGCTACACCTTC.